The clone carrying this T cell receptor beta chain was detected only a few times. Its matching antigen is unknown. The germline V gene has CDR1 SGHRS and CDR2 YFSETQ. This CDR3 is built from 14 residues. Trimming stripped 4 bases from V and 5 bases from J, with 15 bases between. The record originates from a study of T cells after yellow fever vaccination. Notes on the study in general: A faster peak, day 5 versus 15, was reached by the weaker secondary response.

A universal primer site and UMIs were added as TCR cDNA was made by 5'RACE template switching. TCRdb fed the 5' RACE reads into MiXCR, producing one record per CDR3 protein. The sample carries approximately 170,000 distinct CDR3 sequences, 11% recorded once. This sequence originates from a man in his late teens or twenties who received the YFV17D yellow fever vaccine. The sample was CD8+ T cells sorted from PBMCs, taken 15 days after the yellow fever booster vaccination. The chain uses TRBV5-1 and TRBJ2-5; D gene unclear. The CDR3 reads CASSPRPGWETQYF. The DNA of the CDR3 is TGCGCCAGCAGCCCGCGTCCGGGTTGGGAGACCCAGTACTTC.